Reported below is one T cell receptor beta chain. Its specific antigen is unknown. Base qualities were left out, and no much larger clone turns up one base away. These data are taken from a study of cytomegalovirus exposure and HLA in healthy donors (dated by TCRdb to between 2016 and 2019). Context from the whole study: In an earlier analysis of under 600 of the donors, around 290 Gb of sequence data and 90 million to 120 million unique TCR beta sequences from roughly 200 million T cells were reported. An early release covering roughly 640 HLA-typed donors comprised about 300 gigabases of sequencing data and about 90 million unique TCR sequences. Among the approximately 400 genotyped donors, roughly 80% belonged to the genetic ancestry cluster associated with self-reported Caucasian donors. The study aimed to test whether signatures of past pathogen exposure could be identified by cataloging public T cell receptors. The study profiled the T cell repertoires of about 640 subjects by immunosequencing and related them to cytomegalovirus serostatus. In addition to the first cohort of 500 to 850 subjects, a separate validation cohort of around 110 different subjects was used. The study combined high-throughput TCR immunosequencing, statistical association of individual TCRs with disease status, and machine learning to predict cytomegalovirus infection status. To study patterns of TCR occurrence, a later analysis re-analyzed previously published TCR beta repertoires from several hundred donors and added high-resolution HLA genotyping. The later analysis used no new phenotypic data to find candidate immune exposures, relying instead on TCR beta sequences and their occurrence across donors. An earlier analysis of 450 to 750 of the donors used high-throughput TCR beta sequencing to judge whether each TCR beta V gene segment behaved as functional or pseudogenic. Donor age, sex, ethnicity and CMV serostatus were compiled together with the repertoire data. Genome-wide SNP genotypes for about three fifths of the roughly 700 donors were used in a later genetic analysis, which treated that subset as a discovery cohort. All discovery cohort repertoires had been generated on a single sequencing platform. HLA typing covered class I and class II loci at four-digit resolution. Typing coverage varied by locus: roughly 620-630 donors for A, B, C, DRB1 and DQB1; roughly 510 for DQA1; 600 to 610 for DPA1; fewer than 480 for DPB1. Roughly 5 DR-DQ haplotypes were handled as single units for association and clustering because linkage in the cohort was strong. Across under 500 genotyped donors of the cohort, an average of roughly 230,000 unique TCR beta nucleotide sequences per donor were sequenced, and roughly a sixth of those sequences were non-productive.

Findings and caveats that apply to the study as a whole: The study gave a list of around 170 TCR beta chains associated with cytomegalovirus. A later analysis reported that several top co-occurrence clusters appeared linked to parvovirus B19, influenza, CMV and Epstein-Barr virus. In a later analysis, most CMV-associated TCR beta chains were found to appear HLA-restricted, with HLA associations seemingly driven largely by CMV exposure. While some public TCRs were present in many individuals, most TCR sequences turned up only very rarely across donors. In a later genetic analysis, fewer N-insertions in productive TCRs were reported among donors in an Asian-associated ancestry cluster than the approximately 710-donor mean. Correlated functional status among segregating V segments might reflect linkage disequilibrium, but an unknown experimental factor could not be ruled out. A later analysis found that TCR association rates varied across HLA loci, with DRB1 alleles showing the most associated TCRs and HLA-C alleles the fewest. Because HLA typing was unavailable for some donors at each locus, only the typed subset was used in association tests. Roughly uniform sequencing depth across donors was assumed in presence/absence analyses, although this assumption may not hold. The sequencing pipeline was judged likely to have produced a cluster of highly shared sequence variants as a technical artifact. V-gene and J-gene trimming of TCR beta chains was associated with a missense DCLRE1C variant in a later genetic analysis, and the association was replicated in an independent cohort. When HLA alleles, especially DR and DQ, strongly co-occurred, TCR associations were difficult to assign to individual alleles. A further reported finding was that TCR beta sequences accurately predicted the HLA-A and HLA-B alleles for most subjects in the first cohort. In both the original and validation cohorts, the classifier was reported to diagnose cytomegalovirus status with high specificity and sensitivity. CMV serostatus was the only immune exposure information available for the cohort. An earlier analysis of roughly 570 of the donors showed that most TCR beta V segments appeared in productive rearrangements either about 87% or about 30% of the time, which broadly matched IMGT annotations. Because the 87-base-pair reads could not distinguish some IMGT-functional V segments, including TRBV6-2 and TRBV6-3, those segments were excluded. The earlier analysis of a few hundred of the donors excluded fewer than 20 rarely observed V segments, including chromosome 9 orphons, because counts were too low. In this cohort, only TCR beta chains were sequenced, and detectable features were limited by the absence of alpha or paired-chain data. It was suggested by the authors that the approach could potentially be generalized to other disease states and immunological phenotypes. In a later analysis, 15,000 to 20,000 TCR beta sequences were associated with specific HLA alleles at a false discovery rate of 0.05. A few of the identified cytomegalovirus-associated TCR beta chains were confirmed in vitro to be specific for cytomegalovirus antigens. A later analysis found that HLA-associated TCR beta chains were more clonally expanded and had lower generation probabilities than equally common non-associated chains.

The cohort comprised around 690 healthy bone marrow donors. At the time of sampling, every cohort member was nominally healthy, though immune exposures that went unrecorded were likely present. The donor was CMV seronegative and was included in the group of 352 seronegative cohort members. Every donor gave a peripheral blood sample, and the peripheral blood mononuclear cells from that sample were used for TCR beta sequencing. Genomic DNA extraction from the blood cell samples was performed with the Qiagen DNeasy Blood Extraction Kit. Cut back by 3 bases and 4 bases, the V and J ends lie 9 bases apart. The CDR3 runs 14 amino acids, cysteine and phenylalanine included. The read is trimmed to its CDR3 DNA, 42 bases read in frame from base 1. Looking up the germline V gene yields CDR1 MDHEN and CDR2 SYDVKM. The method behind the library was the immunoSEQ multiplex PCR assay. The multiplex PCR relied on a mix of 60 forward primers for TCR Vbeta segments and 13 reverse primers for TCR Jbeta segments. A multiplex PCR assay on genomic DNA amplified the CDR3 region of rearranged TCR beta genes. The Illumina HiSeq System was used to sequence the amplified TCR beta libraries as 87-base-pair reads. Concerning the study's data processing: In a later analysis, tens of millions of unique TCR beta chains were counted across the approximately 640 repertoires, and roughly 11 million of these chains were shared by at least two donors. To remove PCR and sequencing errors, raw reads were error-corrected and collapsed into unique sequences using a nearest-neighbor algorithm that merged closely related sequences. To assign V, D and J gene segments, CDR3 sequences were aligned to IMGT reference sequences. For a sequence to be retained, a match of at least six nucleotides was required to both a V gene segment and a J gene segment. Rearrangements were classified as productive when the CDR3 lacked stop codons and remained in frame with V and J, and all other rearrangements were classified as non-productive. CDR3 was defined by IMGT convention, running from the second conserved V-encoded cysteine to the conserved J-encoded phenylalanine. Sequences without an unambiguous match to a single V gene segment were excluded from the earlier analysis of 450 to 650 of the donors. An earlier analysis of 587 of the donors called V segments functional above 56.7% productive rearrangements and segregating when the between-donor standard deviation exceeded 5%. A statistical classification framework was built for diagnosing cytomegalovirus status from the catalog of TCR beta chain sequences. V and J gene assignment, in a later analysis, came from comparing TCR nucleotide sequences with IMGT/GENE-DB human TR gene sequences. In a later analysis, CDR3 sequences and most-parsimonious VDJ recombination scenarios were assigned using the TCRdist pipeline. In a later analysis, each TCR beta chain was defined by its CDR3 amino acid sequence together with its V-gene family, and reads lacking a unique V-gene family were excluded. A later analysis removed 592 highly shared, low-generation-probability nucleotide sequences to deal with suspected cross-contamination and a sequencing artifact. In a later analysis, a clonal expansion index was calculated for each public chain from normalized within-repertoire ranks of inferred template counts. In a later analysis, generation probabilities were computed with a VDJ recombination model fitted to out-of-frame rearrangements, and the resulting probabilities were checked against IGoR. In a later analysis, TCR-TCR, TCR-HLA and TCR-CMV co-occurrence was scored with hypergeometric tests, and a repertoire-size bias correction was applied to TCR pairs. False discovery rates were estimated in a later analysis by permuting HLA or CMV assignments 20 times. A later analysis grouped co-occurring TCRs with DBSCAN, adding TCRdist sequence similarity when clustering within HLA-allele-positive subsets. For co-occurrence clustering, repertoires with fewer than 30,000 or more than 120,000 public chains were excluded, along with a handful of repertoires with anomalous nucleotide sharing. The immuneACCESS repertoire file appears here via TCRdb, limited to in-frame rearrangements. These files lack a portion of the clones; in checked studies, under half of the deficit traces to unresolved V genes, and the cause of the others is not known. That table supplies the V and J calls and clone size; D and trimming were determined from the DNA. The sample table shows around 64,000 clones, and 55% to 70% are seen once. The top ten clones comprise about 3% of the sample.

This receptor chain uses TRBV28 and TRBJ1-4, with TRBD1 as a weak D call on 6 bases. The TCR was taken from a woman in her 50s in good health and CMV-seronegative. The sequenced sample consisted of PBMCs. The CDR3 protein is CASSLGGHNEKLFF. The sequence in DNA is TGTGCCAGCAGTTTGGGGGGGCATAATGAAAAACTGTTTTTT.